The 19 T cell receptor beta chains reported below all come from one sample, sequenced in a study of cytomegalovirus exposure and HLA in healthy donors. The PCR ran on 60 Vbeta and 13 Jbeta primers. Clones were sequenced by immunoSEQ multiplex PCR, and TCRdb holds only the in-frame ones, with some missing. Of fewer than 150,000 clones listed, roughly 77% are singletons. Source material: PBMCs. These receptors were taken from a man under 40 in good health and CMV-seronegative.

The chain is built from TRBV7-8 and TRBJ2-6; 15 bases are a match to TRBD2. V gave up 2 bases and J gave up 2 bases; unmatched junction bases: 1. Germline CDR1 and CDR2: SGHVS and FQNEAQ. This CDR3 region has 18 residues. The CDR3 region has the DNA TGTGCCAGCAGCTTACGGACTAGCGGGAGGGCTGGGGCCAACGTCCTGACTTTC. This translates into CASSLRTSGRAGANVLTF.

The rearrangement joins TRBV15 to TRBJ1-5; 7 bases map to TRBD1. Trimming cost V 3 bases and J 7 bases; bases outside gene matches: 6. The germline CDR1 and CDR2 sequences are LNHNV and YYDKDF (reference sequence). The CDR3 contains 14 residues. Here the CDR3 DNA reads TGTGCCACCAGCAGCAGGACAGGTTGGCAGCCCCAGCATTTT. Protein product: CATSSRTGWQPQHF.

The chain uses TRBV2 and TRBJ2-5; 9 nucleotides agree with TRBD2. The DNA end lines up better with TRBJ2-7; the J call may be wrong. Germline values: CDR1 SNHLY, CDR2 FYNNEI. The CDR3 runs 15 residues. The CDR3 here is CASSGLAGPSYEQYF. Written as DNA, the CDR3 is TGTGCCAGCAGTGGTCTAGCGGGGCCTTCCTACGAGCAGTACTTC.

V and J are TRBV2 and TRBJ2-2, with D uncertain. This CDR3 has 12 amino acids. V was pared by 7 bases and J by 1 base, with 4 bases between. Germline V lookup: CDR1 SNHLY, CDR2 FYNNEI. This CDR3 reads CASNRNTGELFF. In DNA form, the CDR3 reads TGTGCCAGCAACAGGAACACCGGGGAGCTGTTTTTT.

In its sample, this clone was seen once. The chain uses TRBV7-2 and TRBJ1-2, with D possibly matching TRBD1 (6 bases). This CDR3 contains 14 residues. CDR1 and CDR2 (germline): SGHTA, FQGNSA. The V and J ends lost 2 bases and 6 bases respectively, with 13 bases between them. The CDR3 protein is CASSLYVTGDGYTF. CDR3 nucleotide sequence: TGTGCCAGCAGCTTATACGTGACAGGCGATGGCTACACCTTC.

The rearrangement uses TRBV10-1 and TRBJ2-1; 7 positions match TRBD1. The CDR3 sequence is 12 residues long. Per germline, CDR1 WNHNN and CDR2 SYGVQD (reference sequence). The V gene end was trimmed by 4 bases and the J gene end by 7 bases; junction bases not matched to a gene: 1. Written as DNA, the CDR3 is TGCGCCAGCAGTGCCAGGGGGAATGAGCAGTTCTTC. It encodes CASSARGNEQFF.

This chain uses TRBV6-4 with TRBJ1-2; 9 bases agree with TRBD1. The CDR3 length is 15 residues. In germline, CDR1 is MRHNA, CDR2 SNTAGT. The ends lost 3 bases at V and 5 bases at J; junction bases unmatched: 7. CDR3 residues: CASSETPGTGYGYTF. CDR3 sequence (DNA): TGTGCCAGCAGTGAAACCCCGGGGACAGGGTATGGCTACACCTTC.

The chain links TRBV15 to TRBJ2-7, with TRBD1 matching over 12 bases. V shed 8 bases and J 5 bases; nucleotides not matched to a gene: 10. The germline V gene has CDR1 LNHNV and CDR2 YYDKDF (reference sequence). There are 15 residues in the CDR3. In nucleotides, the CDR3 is TGTGCCACCGCCCGAACCGGGACAGGGGGCCACGAGCAGTACTTC. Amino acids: CATARTGTGGHEQYF.

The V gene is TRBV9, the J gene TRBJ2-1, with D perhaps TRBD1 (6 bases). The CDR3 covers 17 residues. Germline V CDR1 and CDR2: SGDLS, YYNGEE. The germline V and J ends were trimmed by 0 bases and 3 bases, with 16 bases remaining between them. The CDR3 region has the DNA TGTGCCAGCAGCGTAGTCCCGGGACAAAACTACTACAATGAGCAGTTCTTC. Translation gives CASSVVPGQNYYNEQFF.

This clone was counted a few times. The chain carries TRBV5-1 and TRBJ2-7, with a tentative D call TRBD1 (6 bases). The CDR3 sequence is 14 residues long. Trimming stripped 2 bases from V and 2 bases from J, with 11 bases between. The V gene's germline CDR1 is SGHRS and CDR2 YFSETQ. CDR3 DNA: TGCGCCAGCAGCTTTGACAGGCCTACCTACGAGCAGTACTTC. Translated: CASSFDRPTYEQYF.

The CDR3 loop reads CASSSPGHQQETQYF. The DNA for the CDR3 is TGTGCCAGCAGCTCCCCGGGACACCAGCAAGAGACCCAGTACTTC. The V call is TRBV7-6, the J call TRBJ2-5; D might be TRBD1 (6 bases). Germline lookup yields CDR1 SGHVS and CDR2 FNYEAQ. V was clipped by 4 bases and J by 2 bases, with 14 bases between them. CDR3 size: 15 residues.

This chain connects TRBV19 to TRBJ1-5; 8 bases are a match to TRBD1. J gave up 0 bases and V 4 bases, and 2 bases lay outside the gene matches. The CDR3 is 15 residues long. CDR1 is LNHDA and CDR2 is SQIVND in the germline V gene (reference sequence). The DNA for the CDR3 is TGTGCCAGTAGTAGACAGGGGAATAGCAATCAGCCCCAGCATTTT. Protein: CASSRQGNSNQPQHF.

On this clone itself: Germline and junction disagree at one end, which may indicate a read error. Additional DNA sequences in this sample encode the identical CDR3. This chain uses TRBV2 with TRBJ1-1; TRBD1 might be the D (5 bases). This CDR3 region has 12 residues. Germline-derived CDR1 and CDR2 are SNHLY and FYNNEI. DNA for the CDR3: TGTGCCACCTTAGGGGTGGACACTGAGGCTTTCTTT. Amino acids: CATLGVDTEAFF.

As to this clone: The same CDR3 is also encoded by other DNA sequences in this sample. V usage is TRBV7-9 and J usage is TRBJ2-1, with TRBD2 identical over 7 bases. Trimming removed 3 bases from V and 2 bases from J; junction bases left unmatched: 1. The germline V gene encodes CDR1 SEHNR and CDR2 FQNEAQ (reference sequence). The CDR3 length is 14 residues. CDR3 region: CASSLGLTYNEQFF. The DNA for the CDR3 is TGTGCCAGCAGCTTGGGACTAACCTACAATGAGCAGTTCTTC.

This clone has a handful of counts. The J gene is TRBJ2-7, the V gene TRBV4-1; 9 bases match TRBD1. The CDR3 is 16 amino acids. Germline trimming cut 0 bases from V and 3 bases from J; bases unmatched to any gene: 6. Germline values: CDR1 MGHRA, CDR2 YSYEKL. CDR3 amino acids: CASSQDLGQGLYEQYF. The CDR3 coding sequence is TGCGCCAGCAGCCAAGATTTGGGACAGGGCCTCTACGAGCAGTACTTC.

CDR3 sequence reads: CSVEDVSPAEISTDTQYF. CDR3 sequence (DNA): TGCAGCGTTGAAGATGTTTCCCCAGCGGAAATTAGCACAGATACGCAGTATTTT. This sequence joins TRBV29-1 and TRBJ2-3; D may be TRBD2 (5 bases). The V end was cut by 0 bases, the J end by 0 bases, with 19 bases between. CDR1 and CDR2 from the germline V gene are SQVTM and ANQGSEA. The CDR3 runs to 18 residues.

The CDR3: CASSSTGSNQPQHF. Written as DNA, the CDR3 is TGTGCCAGCAGTTCGACAGGGTCCAATCAGCCCCAGCATTTT. The J gene is TRBJ1-5, the V gene TRBV27, with 7 bases identical to TRBD1. The CDR3 spans 14 residues. Trimming cost V 4 bases and J 3 bases; bases outside gene matches: 3. The germline V gene encodes CDR1 MNHEY and CDR2 SMNVEV (reference sequence).

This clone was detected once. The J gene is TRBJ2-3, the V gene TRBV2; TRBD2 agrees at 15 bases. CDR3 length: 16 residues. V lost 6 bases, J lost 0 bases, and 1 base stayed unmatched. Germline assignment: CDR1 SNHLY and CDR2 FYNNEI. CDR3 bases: TGTGCCAGCAGGGGACTAGCGGGGGGAAGCACAGATACGCAGTATTTT. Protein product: CASRGLAGGSTDTQYF.

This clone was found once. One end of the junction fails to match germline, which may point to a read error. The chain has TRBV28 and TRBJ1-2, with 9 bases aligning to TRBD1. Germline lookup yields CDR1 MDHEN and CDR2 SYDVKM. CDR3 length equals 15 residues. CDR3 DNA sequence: TGTGCCAGCAGTTTAATCTTGGGACAGGGAGGAGACTACCCCTTC. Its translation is CASSLILGQGGDYPF.